The entry below gives a single TCR beta chain sequence along with its context. These data originate in a study of blood T cell repertoires in COVID-19. Study-level background: COVID-19 samples collected from the United States, Italy and Spain covered acute and convalescent phases. Sources were T cells, B-cell-depleted T cells, or PBMCs; the material itself was cDNA or gDNA.

As processed by the authors: Nucleated cell number was recorded as an estimate derived from reference gene primer amplification. Sequencing used immunoSEQ multiplex PCR; TCRdb keeps in-frame clones, though not all of them. D and trimming come from the DNA, and the V and J calls and clone size come from that table. The sample has under 130,000 clones, approximately 70% seen once. CDR1 is SGHNT, CDR2 YYREEE, per germline (reference sequence). The CDR3 is 16 residues long. The ends lost 4 bases at V and 6 bases at J; junction bases unmatched: 12. The clonotype was recovered from a man older than 75 with acute or convalescent COVID-19. The sequenced sample consisted of peripheral blood. The chain is built from TRBV5-4 and TRBJ2-2; TRBD1 aligns across 7 bases. The CDR3 loop reads CASSRDPRGGSGELFF. CDR3 bases: TGTGCCAGCAGCCGGGACCCCAGAGGGGGCTCCGGGGAGCTGTTTTTT. Full variable domain (missing parts from reference TRBV5-4 and TRBJ2-2): ETGVTQSPTHLIKTRGQQVTLRCSSQSGHNTVSWYQQALGQGPQFIFQYYREEENGRGNFPPRFSGLQFPNYSSELNVNALELDDSALYLCASSRDPRGGSGELFFGEGSRLTVL.